This T cell receptor beta chain is drawn from a study of regulatory T cells in long-lasting Graves disease. This clonotype was counted between two and nine times. Its antigen is as yet unknown. Time point in this sample: newly diagnosed GD, antithyroid drugs for less than 3 months. Researchers made the TCR library from RNA that was extracted from PBMCs. This CDR3 comprises 19 residues. The germline gives CDR1 SGHDT, CDR2 YYEEEE. V lost 4 bases and J lost 0, with 23 bases in between. Building the TCR beta libraries relied on iRepertoire HTBI primers, and CDR3 regions underwent Arm-PCR. TCRdb analysed the multiplex PCR reads with MiXCR anew, one entry per CDR3 protein. The sample shows approximately 400,000 distinct CDR3 sequences, about 15% of them seen only once. Broader study findings: Blood alone, not thyroid tissue, was studied.

This same sample was also taken into another study, of T cells in Graves' hyperthyroidism and ophthalmopathy.

This clonotype originated in a woman in her thirties or forties with Graves disease. The chain uses TRBV5-6 and TRBJ1-3, with a weak D call TRBD1 (5 bases). Sequencing was performed on peripheral blood mononuclear cells (PBMCs), taken at new diagnosis, from a patient treated with antithyroid drugs. The chain's CDR3 is CASSHNIGGGLSSGNTIYF. Written as DNA, the CDR3 is TGTGCCAGCAGCCACAACATCGGCGGGGGATTAAGCTCTGGAAACACCATATATTTT. Supplemented by reference TRBV5-6 and TRBJ1-3, the full variable domain reads DAGVTQSPTHLIKTRGQQVTLRCSPKSGHDTVSWYQQALGQGPQFIFQYYEEEERQRGNFPDRFSGHQFPNYSSELNVNALLLGDSALYLCASSHNIGGGLSSGNTIYFGEGSWLTVV.